This is a list of T cell receptor beta chains from one sample in a study of blood T cell repertoires in COVID-19. Some clones are missing from TCRdb's copy, which holds only in-frame ones; the method was immunoSEQ multiplex PCR. The data show more than 250,000 clones, with around 89% seen just once and around 1.6% held by the top ten. Sample: peripheral blood. These receptors originate from a woman in her 30s with COVID-19, enrolled during active disease. Both conserved end residues are part of each CDR3. Fields, in order: clone size, V gene, J gene, D gene, CDR3 protein, CDR3 DNA. The D gene is left open where the match is weak. The listing skips clone size in some rows; elsewhere it reads once, few, many or a size class.

size: -
V: TRBV5-1
J: TRBJ1-2
D: TRBD1
CDR3: CASSLGDRGIDGYTF
DNA: TGCGCCAGCAGCTTGGGGGACAGGGGCATCGATGGCTACACCTTC

size: -
V: TRBV4-1
J: TRBJ2-5
D: -
CDR3: CASSQVVRGTQYF
DNA: TGCGCCAGCAGCCAAGTTGTCCGAGGAACCCAGTACTTC

size: -
V: TRBV11-2
J: TRBJ2-1
D: -
CDR3: CASSLDIEGNEQFF
DNA: TGTGCCAGCAGCTTAGACATAGAGGGCAATGAGCAGTTCTTC

size: -
V: TRBV29-1
J: TRBJ2-1
D: -
CDR3: CSVDGGDEQFF
DNA: TGCAGCGTTGACGGGGGAGATGAGCAGTTCTTC

size: -
V: TRBV2
J: TRBJ2-3
D: TRBD2
CDR3: CASSPPAGGWVDTQYF
DNA: TGTGCCAGCAGTCCACCAGCGGGGGGTTGGGTAGATACGCAGTATTTT

size: -
V: TRBV7-2
J: TRBJ1-3
D: -
CDR3: CASKGGPSGNTIYF
DNA: TGTGCCAGCAAAGGGGGTCCCTCTGGAAACACCATATATTTT

size: once
V: TRBV5-4
J: TRBJ2-1
D: -
CDR3: CASSFEGGPRDNEQFF
DNA: TGTGCCAGCAGCTTTGAGGGGGGGCCACGAGACAATGAGCAGTTCTTC

size: -
V: TRBV4-2
J: TRBJ2-2
D: -
CDR3: CASSQVSGRGGELFF
DNA: TGTGCCAGCAGCCAAGTGTCAGGGCGGGGCGGGGAGCTGTTTTTT

size: -
V: TRBV9
J: TRBJ1-4
D: -
CDR3: CASSPQVATNEKLFF
DNA: TGTGCCAGCAGCCCCCAGGTTGCAACTAATGAAAAACTGTTTTTT

size: -
V: TRBV18
J: TRBJ1-1
D: TRBD1
CDR3: CASSPDRDNTEAFF
DNA: TGTGCCAGCTCACCGGACAGGGACAACACTGAAGCTTTCTTT

size: -
V: TRBV3-1/TRBV3-2
J: TRBJ1-2
D: TRBD1
CDR3: CASSPTWRGLGYTF
DNA: TGTGCCAGCAGCCCCACCTGGAGGGGGCTTGGCTACACCTTC

size: few
V: TRBV9
J: TRBJ2-5
D: TRBD1
CDR3: CASSHGQGGQETQYF
DNA: TGTGCCAGCAGCCACGGACAGGGCGGTCAAGAGACCCAGTACTTC

size: -
V: TRBV12-3/TRBV12-4
J: TRBJ1-1
D: -
CDR3: CASSFEGVGEAFF
DNA: TGTGCCAGCAGTTTCGAGGGCGTGGGAGAAGCTTTCTTT

size: -
V: TRBV7-2
J: TRBJ1-3
D: -
CDR3: CASSLALSGNTIYF
DNA: TGTGCCAGCAGCTTAGCTCTTTCTGGAAACACCATATATTTT

size: -
V: TRBV20-1
J: TRBJ1-1
D: -
CDR3: CSASLHGGVGTEAFF
DNA: TGCAGTGCTAGTCTACATGGGGGGGTGGGCACTGAAGCTTTCTTT

size: -
V: TRBV11-1
J: TRBJ1-2
D: TRBD1
CDR3: CASSPLTGGYSYTF
DNA: TGTGCCAGCAGCCCCCTAACAGGGGGCTACAGCTACACCTTC

size: -
V: TRBV5-6
J: TRBJ1-2
D: TRBD1
CDR3: CASSPGQGALPYGYTF
DNA: TGTGCCAGCAGCCCCGGACAGGGGGCCCTCCCGTATGGCTACACCTTC

size: once
V: TRBV2
J: TRBJ1-2
D: -
CDR3: CASSESAGNYGYTF
DNA: TGTGCCAGCAGTGAATCGGCAGGGAACTATGGCTACACCTTC

size: -
V: TRBV19
J: TRBJ1-6
D: -
CDR3: CASSSRGAVNSPLHF
DNA: TGTGCCAGTAGTAGTCGGGGGGCGGTGAATTCACCCCTCCACTTT

size: -
V: TRBV24-1
J: TRBJ1-2
D: -
CDR3: CATSGQGSNYGYTF
DNA: TGTGCCACCAGTGGCCAGGGATCTAACTATGGCTACACCTTC

size: -
V: TRBV19
J: TRBJ2-3
D: TRBD1
CDR3: CASGTGGPDTQYF
DNA: TGTGCCAGCGGGACAGGGGGACCAGATACGCAGTATTTT

size: -
V: TRBV18
J: TRBJ1-2
D: -
CDR3: CASSSDLGGPSGYTF
DNA: TGTGCCAGCTCATCGGACCTGGGGGGGCCTAGTGGCTACACCTTC

size: -
V: TRBV3-1/TRBV3-2
J: TRBJ1-1
D: -
CDR3: CASSQAWEGNTEAFF
DNA: TGTGCCAGCAGCCAAGCTTGGGAGGGGAACACTGAAGCTTTCTTT

size: -
V: TRBV10-3
J: TRBJ1-3
D: -
CDR3: CAIGGSGNTIYF
DNA: TGTGCCATCGGCGGCTCTGGAAACACCATATATTTT

size: -
V: TRBV2
J: TRBJ1-2
D: -
CDR3: CASSEGKGLGDYGYTF
DNA: TGTGCCAGCAGTGAAGGGAAGGGACTCGGGGACTATGGCTACACCTTC

size: few
V: TRBV4-2
J: TRBJ1-6
D: -
CDR3: CASSQEEGVRAPLHF
DNA: TGTGCCAGCAGCCAAGAGGAAGGAGTTCGGGCACCCCTCCACTTT

size: -
V: TRBV5-1
J: TRBJ2-3
D: TRBD2
CDR3: CASSFTSGGAPDTQYF
DNA: TGCGCCAGCAGCTTTACTAGCGGGGGGGCCCCAGATACGCAGTATTTT

size: -
V: TRBV6-5
J: TRBJ1-1
D: -
CDR3: CASSKPGGRAFF
DNA: TGTGCCAGCAGTAAGCCGGGGGGGAGAGCTTTCTTT

size: -
V: TRBV28
J: TRBJ2-3
D: -
CDR3: CASSSERVGSTDTQYF
DNA: TGTGCCAGCAGTTCCGAGCGGGTTGGAAGCACAGATACGCAGTATTTT

size: -
V: TRBV30
J: TRBJ1-5
D: TRBD1
CDR3: CAWSTGTGNQPQHF
DNA: TGTGCCTGGAGCACCGGGACAGGCAATCAGCCCCAGCATTTT